This TCR beta chain was profiled in a study of blood T cells in healthy people across ages. A J-beta primer mix and a sample-barcoded 5' primer were used in a second PCR of about 7 to 12 cycles. TCRdb re-called the 5' RACE reads with MiXCR, one entry per CDR3 protein. The table shows under 1,100,000 distinct CDR3 sequences, with under 30% occurring only once. The CDR3 extends over 14 amino acids. Germline V gives CDR1 SNHLY, CDR2 FYNNEI. V was shortened by 5 bases and J by 2 bases, with 12 bases between the two germline ends. This sample was shared with a second study, whose subject was T cells of mothers and their children.

The V call is TRBV2, the J call TRBJ1-2; D is unclear. This clonotype was obtained from a girl aged 2 to 9 in good health. The sample taken for sequencing was blood. DNA for the CDR3: TGTGCCAGCAGTAACGAGTTCTCAAACTATGGCTACACCTTC. It specifies CASSNEFSNYGYTF.